The TCR beta chain described here comes from a study of shared clonotypes between healthy human individuals. Overall study context: Each donor contributed plates that comprised three CD4 naive, three CD4 memory, two CD8 naive and one CD8 memory.

The CDR3 has 15 residues. Germline CDR1 reads SGHNT; CDR2 reads YYREEE (reference sequence). J gave up 0 bases and V 1 base, and 2 bases lay outside the gene matches. With regard to this clone: What it recognizes is unknown.

General observations from the study: Though the depth was large, rarefaction showed that sorted-subset sequencing was incomplete. Shared clonotypes across all four donors exceeded non-shared ones in generation probability.

An approximately 200 ng quantity of DNA, 30,000 to 35,000 T cell genomes, went into the sorted-subset replicate PCRs. Clones were read by immunoSEQ multiplex PCR, and TCRdb kept only the in-frame ones, dropping some. Of fewer than 1.6 million clones in the sample, approximately 98.5% were seen once. This TCR derives from a young man in good health. Sequenced input: naive CD4+ T cells sorted from blood. Subset here: CD45RA+ positively selected. This chain links TRBV5-4 with TRBJ2-3; 7 bases match TRBD2. CDR3: CASSLFGGSTDTQYF. CDR3 in DNA: TGTGCCAGCAGCTTGTTCGGGGGGAGCACAGATACGCAGTATTTT.